Sequencing of this T cell receptor (beta chain) was carried out in a study of cytomegalovirus exposure and HLA in healthy donors. Overall study context: There were fewer than 130 million unique TCR beta sequences, drawn from about 200 million T cells, in an earlier analysis. Study results and caveats: Accurate prediction of HLA-A and HLA-B alleles (for most subjects) was reportedly achieved from TCR beta sequences.

This PCR relied on a set of 60 Vbeta primers and 13 Jbeta primers. Data came from immunoSEQ multiplex PCR; TCRdb stores just in-frame clones and leaves some out. This table has fewer than 200,000 clones, under 70% appearing once. Remarks on this clone: Its antigen is undetermined.

Trimming removed 5 bases from V and 7 bases from J, with 5 bases in between. The CDR3 contains 11 residues. The germline V gene has CDR1 SEHNR and CDR2 FQNEAQ (reference sequence). The genes are TRBV7-9 and TRBJ2-2, with unresolved D. The sequence came from a woman between 40 and 55 years old in good health and CMV-seropositive. The specimen sequenced was PBMCs. The CDR3 sequence is CASSLRGELFF. The CDR3 nucleotides are TGTGCCAGCAGCCTCCGCGGGGAGCTGTTTTTT.